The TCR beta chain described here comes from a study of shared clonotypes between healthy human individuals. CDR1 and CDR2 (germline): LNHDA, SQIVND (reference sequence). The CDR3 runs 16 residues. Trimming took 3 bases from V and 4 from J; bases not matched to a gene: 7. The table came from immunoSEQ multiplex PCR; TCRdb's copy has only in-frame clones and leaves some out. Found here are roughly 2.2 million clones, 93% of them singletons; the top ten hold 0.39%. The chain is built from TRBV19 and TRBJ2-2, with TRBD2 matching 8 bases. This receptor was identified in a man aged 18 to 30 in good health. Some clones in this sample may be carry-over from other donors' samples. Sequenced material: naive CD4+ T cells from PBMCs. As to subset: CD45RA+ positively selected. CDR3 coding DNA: TGTGCCAGTAGTATTGCCGGGAGGGCCGTCACCGGGGAGCTGTTTTTT. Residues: CASSIAGRAVTGELFF.